This T cell receptor (beta chain) is from a study of blood T cell repertoires in COVID-19. Sequencing used immunoSEQ multiplex PCR; TCRdb keeps in-frame clones, though not all of them. Here the sample spans 300,000 to 400,000 clones, 90% to 95% being singletons. Donors were grouped by their self-reported clinical history. This clone was recorded only once. The CDR3 runs to 13 residues. From germline, CDR1 is LGHDT and CDR2 YNNKEL (reference sequence). The V and J ends lost 3 bases and 6 bases respectively, with 11 bases between them. Material for sequencing was PBMCs or T cells enriched from blood (not recorded which). The chain combines TRBV3-1 (or the pseudogene TRBV3-2) with TRBJ1-1, with D possibly being TRBD1 (5 bases). The receptor was derived from a woman in her 30s who had been exposed to COVID-19. The CDR3 region is CASSQEGHAEAFF. The CDR3 nucleotides read TGTGCCAGCAGCCAGGAGGGGCACGCTGAAGCTTTCTTT.